The next 7 T cell receptor beta chains were all read from a single sample in a study of technical replicates of blood from a handful of donors. Libraries were prepared by immunoSEQ multiplex PCR; TCRdb keeps only in-frame clonotypes and omits some of them. The table records tens of thousands of clones, about 91% of them present only once. Sequences were obtained from T cells isolated from PBMCs. Receptor source: a human donor in good health.

The chain uses TRBV7-9 and TRBJ1-4; a weak D match, TRBD1 (5 bases). V was pared by 5 bases and J by 8 bases, with 12 bases between. The germline V gene has CDR1 SEHNR and CDR2 FQNEAQ (reference sequence). CDR3 length equals 13 residues. The CDR3 DNA reads TGTGCCAGCAGCCTACGACAGTACGAAAAACTGTTTTTT. It specifies CASSLRQYEKLFF.

As DNA, the CDR3 is TGTGCCAGTAGTATGGTACAGGGGAATGAGCAGTTCTTC. Translating it yields CASSMVQGNEQFF. The rearrangement links TRBV19 to TRBJ2-1; 7 positions agree with TRBD1. J was trimmed by 7 bases and V by 3 bases; bases with no gene match: 3. The CDR3 covers 13 residues. Germline lookup yields CDR1 LNHDA and CDR2 SQIVND (reference sequence).

The chain is built from TRBV7-9 and TRBJ2-5; 10 bases fit TRBD2. The CDR3 has 16 residues. J was trimmed by 1 base and V by 0 bases; bases with no gene match: 2. The germline gives CDR1 SEHNR, CDR2 FQNEAQ (reference sequence). This CDR3 reads CASSLAAGGPQETQYF. As DNA, the CDR3 is TGTGCCAGCAGCTTAGCAGCGGGAGGGCCCCAAGAGACCCAGTACTTC.

This clone was detected a few times. The chain couples TRBV13 to TRBJ1-1; 8 bases agree with TRBD1. J gave up 4 bases and V 5 bases, and 6 bases lay outside the gene matches. Germline V gene lookup returns CDR1 PRHDT and CDR2 FYEKMQ (reference sequence). The CDR3 has 14 amino acids. CDR3 DNA sequence: TGTGCCAGCAGCACAGGACAGGGAAGCACTGAAGCTTTCTTT. This sequence encodes CASSTGQGSTEAFF.

This chain uses TRBV6-5 with TRBJ2-3, with 8 nucleotides matching TRBD1. Germline assignment: CDR1 MNHEY and CDR2 SVGAGI. This CDR3 is built from 15 residues. Trimming cost V 6 bases and J 6 bases; bases outside gene matches: 11. CDR3 residues: CASSPWTGHGDTQYF. The CDR3 DNA is TGTGCCAGCAGCCCTTGGACAGGGCATGGGGATACGCAGTATTTT.

This chain joins TRBV9 and TRBJ1-5; no reliable D call. Germline CDR1 reads SGDLS; CDR2 reads YYNGEE. CDR3 length: 15 residues. Between the trimmed V and J ends, which lost 0 bases and 5 bases, there was a span of 12 bases. Here the CDR3 DNA reads TGTGCCAGCAGCGTAGAGGGCAGGACTTATCAGCCCCAGCATTTT. Its translation: CASSVEGRTYQPQHF.

The chain uses TRBV15 and TRBJ2-7; D possibly corresponds to TRBD2 (5 bases). The CDR3 covers 15 residues. CDR1 is LNHNV and CDR2 is YYDKDF in the germline V gene (reference sequence). V was shortened by 3 bases and J by 5 bases, with 17 bases between the two germline ends. CDR3: CATSSPVRNGNEQYF. The CDR3 region has the DNA TGTGCCACCAGCAGCCCGGTCCGGAACGGGAACGAGCAGTACTTC.